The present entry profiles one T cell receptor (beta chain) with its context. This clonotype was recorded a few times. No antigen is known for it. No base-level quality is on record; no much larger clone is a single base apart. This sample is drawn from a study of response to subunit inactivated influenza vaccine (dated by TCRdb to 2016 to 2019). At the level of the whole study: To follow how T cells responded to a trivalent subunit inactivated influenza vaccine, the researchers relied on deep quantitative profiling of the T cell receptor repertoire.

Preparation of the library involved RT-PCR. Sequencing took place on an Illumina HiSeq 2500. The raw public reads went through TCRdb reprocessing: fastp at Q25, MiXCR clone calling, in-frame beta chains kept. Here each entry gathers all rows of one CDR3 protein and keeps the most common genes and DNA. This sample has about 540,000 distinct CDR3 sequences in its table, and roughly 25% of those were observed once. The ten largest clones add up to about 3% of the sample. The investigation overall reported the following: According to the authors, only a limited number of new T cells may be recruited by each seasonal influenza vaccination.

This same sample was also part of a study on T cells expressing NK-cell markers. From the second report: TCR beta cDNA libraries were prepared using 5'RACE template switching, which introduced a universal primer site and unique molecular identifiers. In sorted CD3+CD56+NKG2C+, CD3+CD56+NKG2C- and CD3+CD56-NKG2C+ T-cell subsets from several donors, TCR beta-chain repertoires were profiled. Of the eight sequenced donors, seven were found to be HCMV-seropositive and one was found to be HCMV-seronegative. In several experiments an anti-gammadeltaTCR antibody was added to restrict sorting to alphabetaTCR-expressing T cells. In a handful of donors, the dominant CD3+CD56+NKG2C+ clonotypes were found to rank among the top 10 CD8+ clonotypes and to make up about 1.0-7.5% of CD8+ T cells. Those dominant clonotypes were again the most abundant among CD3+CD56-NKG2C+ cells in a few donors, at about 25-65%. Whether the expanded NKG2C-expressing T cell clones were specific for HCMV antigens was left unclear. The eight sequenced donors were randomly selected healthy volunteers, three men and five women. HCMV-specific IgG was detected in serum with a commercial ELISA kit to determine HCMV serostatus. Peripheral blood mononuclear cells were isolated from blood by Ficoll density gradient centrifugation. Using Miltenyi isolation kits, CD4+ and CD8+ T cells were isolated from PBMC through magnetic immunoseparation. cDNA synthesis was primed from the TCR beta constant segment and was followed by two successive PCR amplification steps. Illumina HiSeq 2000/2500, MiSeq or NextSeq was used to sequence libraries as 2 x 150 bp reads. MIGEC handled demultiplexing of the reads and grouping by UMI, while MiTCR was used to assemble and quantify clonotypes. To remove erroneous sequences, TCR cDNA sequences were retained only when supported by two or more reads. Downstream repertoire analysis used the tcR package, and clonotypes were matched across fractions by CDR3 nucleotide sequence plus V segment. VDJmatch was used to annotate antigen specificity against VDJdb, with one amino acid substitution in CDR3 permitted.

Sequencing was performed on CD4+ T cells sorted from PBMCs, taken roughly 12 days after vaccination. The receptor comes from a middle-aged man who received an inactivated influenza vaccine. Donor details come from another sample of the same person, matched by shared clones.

The CDR3 reads as follows: CASSLGTGGIYGYTF. The nucleotides are TGCGCCAGCAGCCTTGGGACAGGGGGCATCTATGGCTACACCTTC. In this chain, TRBV5-1 is recombined with TRBJ1-2; 12 central bases correspond to TRBD1. CDR1 SGHRS and CDR2 YFSETQ are derived from the germline V gene. Including cysteine and phenylalanine, the CDR3 has 15 amino acids. Only the CDR3 portion is preserved as DNA: 45 bases, with reading frame beginning at the first base. Ends trimmed: V by 4 bases, J by 4 bases; bases unmatched to a gene: 5.